This entry is about one T cell receptor (beta chain). This sample is part of a study of blood T cell repertoires in COVID-19. About the research overall: The United States, Italy and Spain supplied acute and convalescent COVID-19 samples.

Trimming cost V 3 bases and J 3 bases, with 12 bases left between them. This CDR3 region has 15 residues. The germline gives CDR1 MDHEN, CDR2 SYDVKM. In the authors' workflow: How many nucleated cells were present was estimated from reference gene primer amplification. Measured with immunoSEQ multiplex PCR; TCRdb has only the in-frame clones, and not every one. D and trimming were read from the DNA, whereas the V and J calls and clone size are those reported in that table. The sample holds around 100,000 clones, 70% to 90% seen once. The gene calls are TRBV28 and TRBJ1-5, with D perhaps matching TRBD1 (6 bases). Sequenced sample: peripheral blood. This TCR was recovered from a man aged 50-59 years with active or convalescent COVID-19. In DNA, the CDR3 is TGTGCCAGCAGTTTGGGGGCCGCTAACAATCAGCCCCAGCATTTT. Encoded protein: CASSLGAANNQPQHF.